The clone carrying this T cell receptor beta chain has more than one count but fewer than ten. Its antigen is still unknown. This entry comes from a study of response to subunit inactivated influenza vaccine. With V trimmed by 0 bases and J by 2 bases, 7 bases remained unmatched. From germline, CDR1 is SQVTM and CDR2 ANQGSEA. The CDR3 runs 15 residues. Study-wide findings and caveats: Few additional T cells are recruited per seasonal influenza vaccination, authors suggested.

TCRdb reanalysed the RT-PCR reads using MiXCR and keeps one entry per CDR3 protein. The repertoire holds 600,000 to 850,000 distinct CDR3 sequences, less than 15% seen once, with 7.6% in the top ten. The sequencing used PBMCs from blood, collected 14 to 15 days before vaccination. This TCR was sampled from a middle-aged man who received an inactivated influenza vaccine. The chain couples TRBV29-1 to TRBJ2-7, with 7 bases fitting TRBD2. The CDR3 protein is CSVEEGRAETYEQYF. The CDR3 DNA reads TGCAGCGTTGAAGAGGGGAGGGCTGAGACCTACGAGCAGTACTTC.